Listed below are T cell receptor beta chains from one sample, sequenced in a study of PD-1 blockade in classical Hodgkin lymphoma. TCRdb's copy holds only in-frame clones and misses some; the assay was immunoSEQ multiplex PCR. The table includes fewer than 90,000 clones, 89% detected once. The sequences come from peripheral blood mononuclear cells (PBMCs), collected at baseline. The receptors originated from a human donor with classical Hodgkin lymphoma. Each CDR3 is given with its conserved first and last residue. D genes are given only for firm matches. Only part of the rows carry a size: once, few, many, or a class if the clone is expanded.

v_gene	abundance	j_gene	d_gene	CDR3aa	CDR3nt
TRBV5-1	-	TRBJ2-7	TRBD1	CASRDRVDYEQYF	TGCGCCAGCCGGGACAGGGTCGACTACGAGCAGTACTTC
TRBV2	-	TRBJ2-1	TRBD2	CASSTSGRDYNEQFF	TGTGCCAGCAGCACTAGCGGGCGTGATTACAATGAGCAGTTCTTC
TRBV5-5	-	TRBJ1-2	-	CASSLEGIGGYTF	TGTGCCAGCAGCTTGGAGGGGATAGGGGGCTACACCTTC
TRBV27	-	TRBJ2-7	-	CASSRSGSYEQYF	TGTGCCAGCAGCAGGAGCGGCTCCTACGAGCAGTACTTC
TRBV30	few	TRBJ1-2	-	CACLMGIYGYTF	TGTGCCTGTCTCATGGGGATCTATGGCTACACCTTC
TRBV25-1	-	TRBJ1-4	-	CASSESGAGGEKLFF	TGTGCCAGCAGTGAATCGGGGGCGGGTGGGGAAAAACTGTTTTTT
TRBV7-9	few	TRBJ1-2	TRBD1	CASSGTGEGYTF	TGTGCCAGCAGCGGCACAGGGGAAGGCTACACCTTC
TRBV30	-	TRBJ1-2	-	CAWSVGAAYGYTF	TGTGCCTGGAGTGTAGGGGCCGCCTATGGCTACACCTTC
TRBV27	-	TRBJ2-2	-	CASSPLQGNTGELFF	TGTGCCAGCAGTCCCCTGCAGGGGAACACCGGGGAGCTGTTTTTT
TRBV7-2	-	TRBJ2-7	-	CASSLPSAYEQYF	TGTGCCAGCAGCTTACCGTCAGCCTACGAGCAGTACTTC
TRBV20-1	-	TRBJ2-3	-	CSATRQDTQYF	TGCAGTGCTACACGACAGGATACGCAGTATTTT
TRBV6-1	-	TRBJ2-7	-	CASSWTDYEQYF	TGTGCCAGCAGTTGGACAGATTACGAGCAGTACTTC
TRBV7-2	-	TRBJ1-3	-	CASSLGFVGQGKGNTIYF	TGTGCCAGCAGCTTAGGATTTGTGGGCCAGGGAAAAGGAAACACCATATATTTT
TRBV29-1	-	TRBJ2-7	-	CSVLRDPNSYEQYF	TGCAGCGTCCTCCGGGACCCAAACTCCTACGAGCAGTACTTC
TRBV18	-	TRBJ2-6	-	CASSLVWDIQSRANVLTF	TGTGCCAGCTCACTGGTGTGGGACATACAAAGTCGGGCCAACGTCCTGACTTTC
TRBV5-4	-	TRBJ2-3	-	CASSISTDTQYF	TGTGCCAGCAGCATTAGCACAGATACGCAGTATTTT
TRBV30	-	TRBJ2-5	-	CACVNQGGETQYF	TGCGCCTGTGTTAACCAGGGAGGCGAGACCCAGTACTTC
TRBV30	-	TRBJ2-1	TRBD2	CASEPSGRIYEQFF	TGTGCCTCAGAACCCAGCGGGAGGATCTATGAGCAGTTCTTC
TRBV5-4	few	TRBJ2-7	-	CASSLNPLAYEQYF	TGTGCCAGCAGCTTAAACCCCTTGGCCTACGAGCAGTACTTC
TRBV4-1	-	TRBJ2-3	-	CASSQGGVDTQYF	TGCGCCAGCAGCCAAGGGGGCGTAGATACGCAGTATTTT
TRBV4-3	-	TRBJ1-5	-	CASSQDLGGPRPQHF	TGCGCCAGCAGCCAAGATCTAGGAGGGCCTCGGCCCCAGCATTTT
TRBV6-1	-	TRBJ1-2	TRBD1	CASSETGLAHGYTF	TGTGCCAGCAGTGAGACAGGGCTCGCACACGGCTACACCTTC
TRBV11-2	-	TRBJ2-7	-	CASSFFSGVGYEQYF	TGTGCCAGCAGCTTTTTTTCGGGAGTCGGCTACGAGCAGTACTTC
TRBV12-5	-	TRBJ1-1	-	CASGFERITEAFF	TGTGCTAGTGGTTTCGAGAGGATCACTGAAGCTTTCTTT
TRBV28	-	TRBJ1-2	TRBD1	CASSPGQGIYGYTF	TGTGCCAGCAGTCCGGGACAGGGAATCTATGGCTACACCTTC
TRBV27	once	TRBJ2-7	-	CASSLQSRPYYEQYF	TGTGCCAGCAGTTTACAGTCCAGGCCTTACTACGAGCAGTACTTC
TRBV4-1	-	TRBJ2-3	-	CASSQVMTNLRTDTQYF	TGCGCCAGCAGCCAAGTTATGACTAATCTTCGCACAGATACGCAGTATTTT
TRBV11-2	-	TRBJ1-1	TRBD1	CASSYNAVGTALNTEAFF	TGTGCCAGCAGCTACAACGCGGTAGGGACAGCCTTAAACACTGAAGCTTTCTTT
TRBV28	-	TRBJ1-1	TRBD1	CATRGGAAEAFF	TGTGCCACCCGAGGGGGCGCAGCTGAAGCTTTCTTT
TRBV13	few	TRBJ2-5	-	CASRTLGSETQYF	TGTGCCAGCAGGACACTAGGGAGTGAGACCCAGTACTTC
TRBV5-4	-	TRBJ1-1	-	CASTLTPASGEAFF	TGTGCCAGCACCCTAACACCCGCTTCAGGGGAAGCTTTCTTT
TRBV13	-	TRBJ2-2	TRBD1	CASSRGQGRGANTGELFF	TGTGCCAGCAGCCGGGGACAGGGAAGAGGGGCGAACACCGGGGAGCTGTTTTTT
TRBV10-1	-	TRBJ2-7	TRBD2	CASSESLAGAEQYF	TGCGCCAGCAGTGAGTCGCTAGCGGGAGCCGAGCAGTACTTC
TRBV4-1	-	TRBJ1-1	-	CASSQTGKGNTEAFF	TGCGCCAGCAGCCAAACAGGGAAAGGGAACACTGAAGCTTTCTTT
TRBV27	-	TRBJ2-7	-	CASSLSRPSEQYF	TGTGCCAGCAGTTTAAGCAGACCCTCTGAGCAGTACTTC
TRBV18	-	TRBJ2-5	-	CASSGTGYQETQYF	TGTGCCAGCTCCGGGACGGGGTACCAAGAGACCCAGTACTTC
TRBV30	-	TRBJ1-2	TRBD1	CAWSGPSRGGRYGYTF	TGTGCCTGGAGTGGACCCAGTCGAGGGGGCCGCTATGGCTACACCTTC
TRBV7-2	-	TRBJ2-2	-	CASSRRPAGELFF	TGTGCCAGCAGCCGCCGTCCGGCCGGGGAGCTGTTTTTT
TRBV6-1	-	TRBJ1-1	-	CASSEGTARRAFF	TGTGCCAGCAGTGAAGGGACAGCCCGGAGAGCTTTCTTT
TRBV5-6	-	TRBJ2-7	TRBD2	CASSLYRSSGSYEQYF	TGTGCCAGCAGCCTATATAGGTCTAGCGGGAGTTACGAGCAGTACTTC
TRBV19	-	TRBJ1-1	-	CASTTLRGSRSSTEAFF	TGTGCCAGTACCACTCTAAGGGGCAGCAGATCGTCCACTGAAGCTTTCTTT
TRBV7-9	-	TRBJ2-3	-	CASSWWREWGTDTQYF	TGTGCCAGCAGCTGGTGGAGGGAGTGGGGCACAGATACGCAGTATTTT
TRBV19	-	TRBJ2-5	TRBD2	CASSIVTTSGSTYQETQYF	TGTGCCAGTAGTATAGTCACGACTAGCGGGAGCACCTACCAAGAGACCCAGTACTTC
TRBV13	-	TRBJ1-5	-	CASSLINQPQHF	TGTGCCAGCAGCTTAATCAATCAGCCCCAGCATTTT
TRBV11-2	-	TRBJ1-1	TRBD1	CASSSRDRTAFF	TGTGCCAGCAGCTCCCGGGACAGAACAGCTTTCTTT
TRBV4-2	-	TRBJ1-2	TRBD1	CASTRDSTTLIYGYTF	TGTGCCAGCACCCGGGACAGTACCACTTTGATCTATGGCTACACCTTC
TRBV30	few	TRBJ2-3	-	CAWTLDSALFTDTQYF	TGTGCCTGGACCCTTGACTCCGCACTGTTCACAGATACGCAGTATTTT
TRBV29-1	-	TRBJ2-7	-	CSVDTDGTYEQYF	TGCAGCGTTGACACGGACGGAACCTACGAGCAGTACTTC
TRBV7-8	-	TRBJ2-2	TRBD2	CASSFRGTRKTGELFF	TGTGCCAGCAGCTTCCGAGGGACTAGAAAGACCGGGGAGCTGTTTTTT
TRBV2	many	TRBJ2-3	-	CASSLASSWGSDTQYF	TGTGCCAGCAGCTTAGCTTCTAGTTGGGGGTCCGATACGCAGTATTTT
TRBV4-1	-	TRBJ1-2	-	CASSQVGGDYGYTF	TGCGCCAGCAGCCAAGTCGGGGGTGACTATGGCTACACCTTC
TRBV6-5	-	TRBJ1-1	-	CASSYRSSNTEAFF	TGTGCCAGCAGTTACCGGTCCTCTAACACTGAAGCTTTCTTT
TRBV11-2	-	TRBJ2-7	-	CASSLEDLSSYEQYF	TGTGCCAGCAGCTTAGAGGACTTGAGCTCCTACGAGCAGTACTTC
TRBV19	-	TRBJ1-5	-	CASSIGYSNQPQHF	TGTGCCAGTAGTATTGGTTATAGCAATCAGCCCCAGCATTTT
TRBV7-8	-	TRBJ2-7	-	CASSLATGLPEQYF	TGTGCCAGCAGCTTAGCGACAGGCCTCCCCGAGCAGTACTTC